These 3 T cell receptor beta chains originate from one sample sequenced in a study of CD8 T cells in Susac syndrome. Reverse transcription of about 0.45 to 1 ug RNA was carried out with random hexamers. TCRdb itself ran the immunoSEQ multiplex PCR reads through MiXCR, one entry per CDR3 protein. Of 150,000 to 200,000 distinct CDR3 sequences in the sample, around 95% were seen once. Material: CD8+ T cells from PBMCs. The receptors come from a human donor with multiple sclerosis.

V and J are TRBV15 and TRBJ2-7; D gene ambiguous. Trimming left V 0 bases short and J 5 bases short, with 11 bases between. The germline V gene has CDR1 LNHNV and CDR2 YYDKDF (reference sequence). The CDR3 is 14 residues long. The CDR3 nucleotides read TGTGCCACCAGCAGAGAACTGCCTCGGGACGAGCAGTACTTC. Translation: CATSRELPRDEQYF.

The chain combines TRBV29-1 with TRBJ2-2, with D hard to call. This CDR3 has 15 residues. Trimming stripped 0 bases from V and 1 base from J, with 9 bases between. Germline V gives CDR1 SQVTM, CDR2 ANQGSEA. The CDR3, as DNA: TGCAGCGTTGAAGATCTCTCGGGGAACACCGGGGAGCTGTTTTTT. Translated, it gives CSVEDLSGNTGELFF.

The CDR3 coding sequence is TGCAGTGCTAGAATGTGGGATAGGTCCTACGAGCAGTACTTC. It translates to CSARMWDRSYEQYF. V is TRBV20-1 and J is TRBJ2-7, with D uncertain. Trimming stripped 2 bases from V and 1 base from J, with 12 bases between. The CDR3 has 14 amino acids. CDR1 and CDR2 from the germline V gene are DFQATT and SNEGSKA (reference sequence).